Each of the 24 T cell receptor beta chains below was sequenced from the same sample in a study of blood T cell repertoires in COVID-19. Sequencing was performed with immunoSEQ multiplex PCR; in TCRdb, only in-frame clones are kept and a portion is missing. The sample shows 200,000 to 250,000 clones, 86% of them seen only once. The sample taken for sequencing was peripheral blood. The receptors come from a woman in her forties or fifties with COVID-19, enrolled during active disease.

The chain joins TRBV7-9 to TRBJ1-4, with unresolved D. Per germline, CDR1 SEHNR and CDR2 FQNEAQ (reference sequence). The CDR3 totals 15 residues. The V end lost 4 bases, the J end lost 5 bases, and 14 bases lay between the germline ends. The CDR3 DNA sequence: TGTGCCAGCAGCTCACCATTGACCGGGAATGAAAAACTGTTTTTT. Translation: CASSSPLTGNEKLFF. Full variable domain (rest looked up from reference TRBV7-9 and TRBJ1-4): DTGVSQNPRHKITKRGQNVTFRCDPISEHNRLYWYRQTLGQGPEFLTYFQNEAQLEKSRLLSDRFSAERPKGSFSTLEIQRTEQGDSAMYLCASSSPLTGNEKLFFGSGTQLSVL.

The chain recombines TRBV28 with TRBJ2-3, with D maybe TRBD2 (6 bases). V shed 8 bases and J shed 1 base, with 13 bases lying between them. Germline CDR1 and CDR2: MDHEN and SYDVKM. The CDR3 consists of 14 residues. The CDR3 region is CASGGRRGTDTQYF. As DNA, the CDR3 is TGTGCCAGCGGGGGAAGGAGGGGCACAGATACGCAGTATTTT.

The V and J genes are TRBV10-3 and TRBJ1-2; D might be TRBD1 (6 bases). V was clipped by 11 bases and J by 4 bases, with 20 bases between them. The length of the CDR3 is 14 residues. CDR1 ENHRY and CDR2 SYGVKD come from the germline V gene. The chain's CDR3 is CAAFPGGTPYGYTF. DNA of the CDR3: TGTGCCGCGTTCCCGGGGGGGACACCCTATGGCTACACCTTC.

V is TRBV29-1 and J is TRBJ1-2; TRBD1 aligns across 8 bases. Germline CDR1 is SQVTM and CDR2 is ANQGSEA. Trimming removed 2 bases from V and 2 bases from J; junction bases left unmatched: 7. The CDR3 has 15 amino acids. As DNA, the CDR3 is TGCAGCGTTGAAACCTCAAGGACAGGGAACTATGGCTACACCTTC. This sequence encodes CSVETSRTGNYGYTF.

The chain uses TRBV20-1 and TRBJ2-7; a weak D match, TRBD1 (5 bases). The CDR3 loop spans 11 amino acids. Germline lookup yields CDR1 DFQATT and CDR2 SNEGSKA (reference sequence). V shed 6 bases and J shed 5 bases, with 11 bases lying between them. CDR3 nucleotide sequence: TGCAGTGCCGCGAGCAGGGACGAGCAGTACTTC. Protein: CSAASRDEQYF.

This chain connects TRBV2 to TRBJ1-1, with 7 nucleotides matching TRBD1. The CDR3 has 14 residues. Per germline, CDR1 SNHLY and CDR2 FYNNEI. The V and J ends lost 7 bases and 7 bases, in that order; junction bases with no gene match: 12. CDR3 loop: CASNERGLSGEAFF. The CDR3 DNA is TGTGCCAGCAACGAAAGGGGGCTGAGCGGTGAAGCTTTCTTT.

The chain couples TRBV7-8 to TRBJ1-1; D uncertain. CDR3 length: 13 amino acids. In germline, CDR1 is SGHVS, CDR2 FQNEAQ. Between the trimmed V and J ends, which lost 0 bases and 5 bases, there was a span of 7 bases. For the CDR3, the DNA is TGTGCCAGCAGCTTAGCTGAGCGGACTGAAGCTTTCTTT. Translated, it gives CASSLAERTEAFF.

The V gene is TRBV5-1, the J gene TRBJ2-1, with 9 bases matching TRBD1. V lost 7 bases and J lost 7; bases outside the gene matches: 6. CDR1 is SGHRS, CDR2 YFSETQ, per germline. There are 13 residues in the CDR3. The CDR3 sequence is CASFLQGANEQFF. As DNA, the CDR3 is TGCGCCAGCTTCTTACAGGGGGCTAATGAGCAGTTCTTC.

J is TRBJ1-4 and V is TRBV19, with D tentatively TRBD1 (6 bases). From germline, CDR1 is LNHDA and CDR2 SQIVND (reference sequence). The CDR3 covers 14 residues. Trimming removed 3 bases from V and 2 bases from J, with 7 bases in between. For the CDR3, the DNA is TGTGCCAGTAGTATGAGGGGGACTAATGAAAAACTGTTTTTT. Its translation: CASSMRGTNEKLFF.

The CDR3 reads CASSPQAMNTEAFF. DNA for the CDR3: TGTGCCAGCAGCCCCCAGGCGATGAACACTGAAGCTTTCTTT. This chain connects TRBV7-2 to TRBJ1-1; D not resolved. The V and J ends lost 5 bases and 0 bases respectively, with 10 bases between them. Germline V lookup: CDR1 SGHTA, CDR2 FQGNSA. This CDR3 has 14 residues.

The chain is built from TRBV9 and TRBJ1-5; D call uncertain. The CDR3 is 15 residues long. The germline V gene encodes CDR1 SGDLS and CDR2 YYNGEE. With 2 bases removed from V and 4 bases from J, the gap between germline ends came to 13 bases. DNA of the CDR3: TGTGCCAGCAGCGTTACTGGAGGAGAAAATCAGCCCCAGCATTTT. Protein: CASSVTGGENQPQHF.

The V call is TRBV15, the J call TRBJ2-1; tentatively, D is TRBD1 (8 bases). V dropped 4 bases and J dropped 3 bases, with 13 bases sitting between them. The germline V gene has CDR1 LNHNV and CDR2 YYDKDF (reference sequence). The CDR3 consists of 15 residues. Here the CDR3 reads CATSTTGGDYNEQFF. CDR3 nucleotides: TGTGCCACCAGCACTACAGGGGGGGACTACAATGAGCAGTTCTTC.

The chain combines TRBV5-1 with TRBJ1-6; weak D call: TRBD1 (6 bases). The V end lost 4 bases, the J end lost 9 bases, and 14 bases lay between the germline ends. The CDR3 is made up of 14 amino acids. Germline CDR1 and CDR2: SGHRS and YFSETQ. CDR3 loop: CASSQDRKGSPLHF. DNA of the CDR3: TGCGCCAGCAGCCAGGACAGAAAGGGTTCACCCCTCCACTTT.

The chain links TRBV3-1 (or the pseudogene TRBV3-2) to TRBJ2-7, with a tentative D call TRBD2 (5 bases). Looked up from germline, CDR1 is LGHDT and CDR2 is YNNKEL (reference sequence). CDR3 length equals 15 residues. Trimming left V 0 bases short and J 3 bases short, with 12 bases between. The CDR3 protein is CASSQDCGADYEQYF. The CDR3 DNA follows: TGTGCCAGCAGCCAAGACTGCGGAGCGGACTACGAGCAGTACTTC.

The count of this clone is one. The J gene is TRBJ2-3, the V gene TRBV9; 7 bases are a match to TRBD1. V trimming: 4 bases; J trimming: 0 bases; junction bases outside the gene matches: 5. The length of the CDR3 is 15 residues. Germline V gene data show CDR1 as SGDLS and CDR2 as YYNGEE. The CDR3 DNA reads TGTGCCAGCAGCACGGGGACAGCCAGCACAGATACGCAGTATTTT. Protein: CASSTGTASTDTQYF.

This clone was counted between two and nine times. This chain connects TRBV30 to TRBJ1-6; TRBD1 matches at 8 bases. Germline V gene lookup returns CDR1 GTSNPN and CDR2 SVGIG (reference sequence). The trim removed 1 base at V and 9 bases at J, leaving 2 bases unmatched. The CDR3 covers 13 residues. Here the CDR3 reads CAWSEQGGSPLHF. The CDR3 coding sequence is TGTGCCTGGAGTGAACAGGGGGGTTCACCCCTCCACTTT.

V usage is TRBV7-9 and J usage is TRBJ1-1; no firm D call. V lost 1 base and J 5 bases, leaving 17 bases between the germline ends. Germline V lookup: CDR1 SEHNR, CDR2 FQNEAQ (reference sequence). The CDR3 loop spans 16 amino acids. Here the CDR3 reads CASSLVSGAGGTEAFF. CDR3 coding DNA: TGTGCCAGCAGCTTAGTCAGTGGAGCGGGCGGGACTGAAGCTTTCTTT.

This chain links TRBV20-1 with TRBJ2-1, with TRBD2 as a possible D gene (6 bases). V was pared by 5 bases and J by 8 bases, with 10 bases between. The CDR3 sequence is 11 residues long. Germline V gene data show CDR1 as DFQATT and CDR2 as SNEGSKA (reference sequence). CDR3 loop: CSAPREYEQFF. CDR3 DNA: TGCAGTGCTCCCCGGGAGTATGAGCAGTTCTTC.

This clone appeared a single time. CDR3 amino acids: CASNERGYSYNEQFF. CDR3 bases: TGTGCCAGCAACGAGCGGGGATACTCCTACAATGAGCAGTTCTTC. V gene TRBV7-2 combines with J gene TRBJ2-1, with TRBD2 matching over 7 bases. V was clipped by 7 bases and J by 0 bases; unmatched bases: 6. Germline loops: CDR1 SGHTA, CDR2 FQGNSA. The CDR3 runs 15 residues.

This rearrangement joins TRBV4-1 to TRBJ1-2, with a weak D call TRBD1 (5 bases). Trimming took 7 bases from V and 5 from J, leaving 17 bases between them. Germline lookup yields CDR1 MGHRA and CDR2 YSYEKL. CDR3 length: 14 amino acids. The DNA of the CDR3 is TGCGCCAGCACCTCGGACACCCTGGGATATGGCTACACCTTC. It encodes CASTSDTLGYGYTF.

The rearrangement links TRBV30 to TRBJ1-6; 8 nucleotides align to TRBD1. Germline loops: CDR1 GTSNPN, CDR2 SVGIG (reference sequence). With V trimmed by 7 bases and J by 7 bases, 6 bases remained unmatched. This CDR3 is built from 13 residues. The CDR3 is CAFATGDNSPLHF. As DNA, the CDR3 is TGTGCCTTTGCGACAGGGGACAATTCACCCCTCCACTTT.

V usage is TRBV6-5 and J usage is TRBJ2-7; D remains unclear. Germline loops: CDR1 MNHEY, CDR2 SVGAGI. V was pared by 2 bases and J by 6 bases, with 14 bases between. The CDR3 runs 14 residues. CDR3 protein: CASSYLIYSSEQYF. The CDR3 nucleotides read TGTGCCAGCAGTTACCTCATCTACAGCAGCGAGCAGTACTTC.

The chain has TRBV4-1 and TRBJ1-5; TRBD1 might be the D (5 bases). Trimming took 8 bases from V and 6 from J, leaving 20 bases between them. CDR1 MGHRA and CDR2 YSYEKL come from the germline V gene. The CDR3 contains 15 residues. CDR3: CASGLGPLFSQPQHF. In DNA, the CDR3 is TGCGCCAGCGGGCTGGGGCCGTTATTTAGTCAGCCCCAGCATTTT.

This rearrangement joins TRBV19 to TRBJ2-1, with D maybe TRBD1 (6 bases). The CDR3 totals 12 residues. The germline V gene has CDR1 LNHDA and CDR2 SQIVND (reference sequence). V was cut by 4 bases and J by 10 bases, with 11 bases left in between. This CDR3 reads CASSRQAREQFF. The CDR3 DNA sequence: TGTGCCAGTAGTAGACAGGCCAGGGAGCAGTTCTTC.